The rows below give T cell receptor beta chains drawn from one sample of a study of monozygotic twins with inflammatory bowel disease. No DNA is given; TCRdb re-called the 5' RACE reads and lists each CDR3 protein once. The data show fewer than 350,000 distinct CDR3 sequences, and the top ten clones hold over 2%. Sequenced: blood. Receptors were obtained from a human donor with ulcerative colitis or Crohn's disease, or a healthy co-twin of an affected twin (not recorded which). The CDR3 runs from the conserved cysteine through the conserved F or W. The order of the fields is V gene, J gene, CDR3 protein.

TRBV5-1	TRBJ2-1	CASSLGLLAGVGNEQFF
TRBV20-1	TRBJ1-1	CSAIMVGEAFF
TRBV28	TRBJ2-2	CASTVSGVPGELFF
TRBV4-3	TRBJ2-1	CASSHQNSNEQFF
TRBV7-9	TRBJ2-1	CASQPGAAYNEQFF
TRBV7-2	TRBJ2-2	CASSFRSGLAGGLETGTGELFF
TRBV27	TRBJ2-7	CASSLGQGVGSYEQYF
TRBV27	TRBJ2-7	CASRTAGSSSYEQYF
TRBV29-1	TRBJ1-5	CSVGGWNQPQHF
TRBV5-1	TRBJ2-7	CASSLTGTVAYEQYF
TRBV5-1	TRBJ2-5	CASSSPPLWETQYF
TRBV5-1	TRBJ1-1	CASKRGTGMNTEAFF